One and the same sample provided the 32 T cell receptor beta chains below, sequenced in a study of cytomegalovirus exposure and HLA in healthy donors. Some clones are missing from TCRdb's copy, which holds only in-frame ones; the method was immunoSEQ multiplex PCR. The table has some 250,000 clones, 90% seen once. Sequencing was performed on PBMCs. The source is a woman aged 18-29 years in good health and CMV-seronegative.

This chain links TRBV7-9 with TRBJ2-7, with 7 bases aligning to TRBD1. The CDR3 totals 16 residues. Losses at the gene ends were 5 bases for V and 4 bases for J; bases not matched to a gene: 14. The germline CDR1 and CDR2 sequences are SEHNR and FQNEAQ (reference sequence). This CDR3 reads CASSPWDPGQRYEQYF. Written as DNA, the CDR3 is TGTGCCAGCAGCCCCTGGGACCCGGGACAGCGTTACGAGCAGTACTTC.

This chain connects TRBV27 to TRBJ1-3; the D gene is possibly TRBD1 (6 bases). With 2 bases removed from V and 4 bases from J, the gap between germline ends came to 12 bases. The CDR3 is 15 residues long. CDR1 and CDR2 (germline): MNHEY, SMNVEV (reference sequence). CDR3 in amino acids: CASSLTPGVGNTIYF. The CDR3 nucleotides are TGTGCCAGCAGTTTAACTCCAGGGGTAGGAAACACCATATATTTT.

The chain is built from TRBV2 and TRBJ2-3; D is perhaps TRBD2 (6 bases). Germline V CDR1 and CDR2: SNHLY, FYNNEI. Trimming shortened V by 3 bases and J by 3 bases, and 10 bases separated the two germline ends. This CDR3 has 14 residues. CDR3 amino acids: CASSEGGATDTQYF. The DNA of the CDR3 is TGTGCCAGCAGTGAGGGGGGAGCAACAGATACGCAGTATTTT.

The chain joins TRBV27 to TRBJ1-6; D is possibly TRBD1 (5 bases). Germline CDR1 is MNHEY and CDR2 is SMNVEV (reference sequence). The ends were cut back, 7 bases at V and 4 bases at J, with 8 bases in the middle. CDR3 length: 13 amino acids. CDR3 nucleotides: TGTGCCAGCAAGACAGCTTATAATTCACCCCTCCACTTT. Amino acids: CASKTAYNSPLHF.

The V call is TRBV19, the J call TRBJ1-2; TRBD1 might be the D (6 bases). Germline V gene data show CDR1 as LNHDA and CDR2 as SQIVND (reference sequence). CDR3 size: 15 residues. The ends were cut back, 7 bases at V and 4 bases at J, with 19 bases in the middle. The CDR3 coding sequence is TGTGCCAGTACGCGGGGAGGGGGGCGCGTCTATGGCTACACCTTC. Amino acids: CASTRGGGRVYGYTF.

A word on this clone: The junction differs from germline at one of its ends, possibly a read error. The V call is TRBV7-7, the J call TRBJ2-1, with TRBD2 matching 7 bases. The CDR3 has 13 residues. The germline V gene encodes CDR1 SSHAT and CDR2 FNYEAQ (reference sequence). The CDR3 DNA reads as TGTGCTAGCAGCTTACGGGGGGACAATGAGCAGTTCTTC. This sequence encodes CASSLRGDNEQFF. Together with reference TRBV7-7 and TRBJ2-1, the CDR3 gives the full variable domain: GAGVSQSPRYKVTKRGQDVTLRCDPISSHATLYWYQQALGQGPEFLTYFNYEAQPDKSGLPSDRFSAERPEGSISTLTIQRTEQRDSAMYRCASSLRGDNEQFFGPGTRLTVL.

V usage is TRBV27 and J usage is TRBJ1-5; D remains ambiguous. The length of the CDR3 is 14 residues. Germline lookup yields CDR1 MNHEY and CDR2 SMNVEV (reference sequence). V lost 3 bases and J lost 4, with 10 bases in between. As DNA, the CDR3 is TGTGCCAGCAGTTTTGGCAGTTCGAATCAGCCCCAGCATTTT. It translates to CASSFGSSNQPQHF.

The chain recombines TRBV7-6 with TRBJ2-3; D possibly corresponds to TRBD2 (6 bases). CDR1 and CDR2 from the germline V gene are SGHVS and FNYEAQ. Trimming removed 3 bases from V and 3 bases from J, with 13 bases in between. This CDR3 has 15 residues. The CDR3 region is CASSFEAGTTDTQYF. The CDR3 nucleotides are TGTGCCAGCAGCTTTGAGGCGGGAACTACAGATACGCAGTATTTT.

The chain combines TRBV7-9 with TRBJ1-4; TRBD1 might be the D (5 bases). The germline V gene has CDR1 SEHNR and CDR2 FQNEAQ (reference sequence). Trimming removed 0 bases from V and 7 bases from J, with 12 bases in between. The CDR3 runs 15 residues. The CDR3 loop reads CASSLAVAGGEKLFF. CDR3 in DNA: TGTGCCAGCAGCTTAGCGGTTGCGGGGGGTGAAAAACTGTTTTTT.

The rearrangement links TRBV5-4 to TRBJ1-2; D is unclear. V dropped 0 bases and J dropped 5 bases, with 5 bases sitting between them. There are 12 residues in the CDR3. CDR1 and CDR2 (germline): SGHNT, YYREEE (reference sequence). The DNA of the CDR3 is TGTGCCAGCAGCTTGGGAGGGTATGGCTACACCTTC. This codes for CASSLGGYGYTF.

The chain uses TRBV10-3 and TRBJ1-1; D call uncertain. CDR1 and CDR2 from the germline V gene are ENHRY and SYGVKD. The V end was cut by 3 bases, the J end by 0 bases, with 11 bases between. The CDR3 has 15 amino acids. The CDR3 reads CAISEIPAVNTEAFF. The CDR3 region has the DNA TGTGCCATCAGTGAAATCCCCGCAGTGAACACTGAAGCTTTCTTT.

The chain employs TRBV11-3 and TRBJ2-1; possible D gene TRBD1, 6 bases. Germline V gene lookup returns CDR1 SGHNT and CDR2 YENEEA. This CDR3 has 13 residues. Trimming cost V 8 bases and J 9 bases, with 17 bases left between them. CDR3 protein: CASSWAGDSEQFF. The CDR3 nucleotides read TGTGCCAGCTCCTGGGCAGGGGATAGTGAGCAGTTCTTC.

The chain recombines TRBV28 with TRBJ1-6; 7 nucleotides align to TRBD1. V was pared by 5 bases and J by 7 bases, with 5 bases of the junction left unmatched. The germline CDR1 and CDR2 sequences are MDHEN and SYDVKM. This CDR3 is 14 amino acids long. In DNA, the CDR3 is TGTGCCAGCAGTCCCGGGACAGCGAATTCACCCCTCCACTTT. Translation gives CASSPGTANSPLHF.

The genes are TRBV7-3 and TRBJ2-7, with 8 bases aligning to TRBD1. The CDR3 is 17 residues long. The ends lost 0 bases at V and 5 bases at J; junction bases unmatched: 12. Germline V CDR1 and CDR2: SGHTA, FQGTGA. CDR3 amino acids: CASSLTGGAGGMDEQYF. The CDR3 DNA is TGTGCCAGCAGCTTAACTGGAGGTGCAGGGGGCATGGACGAGCAGTACTTC.

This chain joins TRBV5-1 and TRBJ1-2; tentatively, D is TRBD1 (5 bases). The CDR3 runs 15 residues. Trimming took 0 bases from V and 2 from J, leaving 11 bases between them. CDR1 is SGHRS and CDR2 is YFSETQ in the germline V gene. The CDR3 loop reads CASSLDRAGNYGYTF. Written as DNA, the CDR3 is TGCGCCAGCAGCTTGGACCGCGCAGGGAACTATGGCTACACCTTC.

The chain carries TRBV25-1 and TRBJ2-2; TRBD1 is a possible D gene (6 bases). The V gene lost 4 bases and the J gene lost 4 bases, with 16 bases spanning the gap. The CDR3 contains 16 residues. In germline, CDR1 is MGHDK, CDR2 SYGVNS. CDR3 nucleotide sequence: TGTGCCAGCAGTGCCCAGGGGCTACGGAGCACCGGGGAGCTGTTTTTT. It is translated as CASSAQGLRSTGELFF. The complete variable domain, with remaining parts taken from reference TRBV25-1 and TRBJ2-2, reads EADIYQTPRYLVIGTGKKITLECSQTMGHDKMYWYQQDPGMELHLIHYSYGVNSTEKGDLSSESTVSRIRTEHFPLTLESARPSHTSQYLCASSAQGLRSTGELFFGEGSRLTVL.

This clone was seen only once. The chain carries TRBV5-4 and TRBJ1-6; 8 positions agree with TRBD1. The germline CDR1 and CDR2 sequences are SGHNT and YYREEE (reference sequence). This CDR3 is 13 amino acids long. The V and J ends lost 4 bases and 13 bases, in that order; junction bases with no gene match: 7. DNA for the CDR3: TGTGCCAGCAGCGACGACAGGGGTGATCCCCTCCACTTT. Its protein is CASSDDRGDPLHF.

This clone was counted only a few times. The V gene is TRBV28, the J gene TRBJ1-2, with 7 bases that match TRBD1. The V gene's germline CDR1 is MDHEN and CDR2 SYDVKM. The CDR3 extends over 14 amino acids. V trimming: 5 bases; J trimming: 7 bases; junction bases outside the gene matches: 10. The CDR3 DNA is TGTGCCAGCAGTGTTAAGACAGGGCCTGGTGGCTACACCTTC. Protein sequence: CASSVKTGPGGYTF.

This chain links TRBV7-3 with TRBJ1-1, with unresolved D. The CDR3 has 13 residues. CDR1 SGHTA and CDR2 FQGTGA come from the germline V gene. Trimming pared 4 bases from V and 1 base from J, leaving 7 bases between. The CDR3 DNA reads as TGTGCCAGCAGCTACACAGAGAACACTGAAGCTTTCTTT. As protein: CASSYTENTEAFF. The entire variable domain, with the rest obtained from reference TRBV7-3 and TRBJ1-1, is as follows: GAGVSQTPSNKVTEKGKYVELRCDPISGHTALYWYRQSLGQGPEFLIYFQGTGAADDSGLPNDRFFAVRPEGSVSTLKIQRTERGDSAVYLCASSYTENTEAFFGQGTRLTVV.

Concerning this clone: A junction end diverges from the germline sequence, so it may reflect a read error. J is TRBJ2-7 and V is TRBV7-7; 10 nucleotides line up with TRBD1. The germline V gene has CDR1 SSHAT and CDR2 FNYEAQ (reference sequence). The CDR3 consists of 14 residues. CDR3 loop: CASSRRDRGGEQYF. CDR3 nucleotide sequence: TGTGCTAGCAGCCGCCGGGACAGGGGTGGCGAGCAGTACTTC.

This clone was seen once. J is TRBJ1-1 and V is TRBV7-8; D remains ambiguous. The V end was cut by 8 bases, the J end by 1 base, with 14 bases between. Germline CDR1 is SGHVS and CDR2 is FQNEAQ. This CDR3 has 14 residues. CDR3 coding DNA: TGTGCCAGCCGGGTTAGTGTCAGGAACACTGAAGCTTTCTTT. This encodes CASRVSVRNTEAFF.

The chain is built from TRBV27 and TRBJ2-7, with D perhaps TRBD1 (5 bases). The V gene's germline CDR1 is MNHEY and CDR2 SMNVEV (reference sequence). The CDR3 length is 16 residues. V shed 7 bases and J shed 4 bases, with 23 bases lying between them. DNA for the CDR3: TGTGCCAGCAAAGGCCCCCTAAGGGGCCGGTTTTACGAGCAGTACTTC. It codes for CASKGPLRGRFYEQYF.

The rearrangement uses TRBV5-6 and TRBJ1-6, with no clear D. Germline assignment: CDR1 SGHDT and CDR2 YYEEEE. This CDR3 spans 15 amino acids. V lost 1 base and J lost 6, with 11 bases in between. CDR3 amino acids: CASSLRSGFNSPLHF. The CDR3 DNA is TGTGCCAGCAGCTTGCGATCAGGCTTTAATTCACCCCTCCACTTT. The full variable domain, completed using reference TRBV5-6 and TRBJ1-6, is DAGVTQSPTHLIKTRGQQVTLRCSPKSGHDTVSWYQQALGQGPQFIFQYYEEEERQRGNFPDRFSGHQFPNYSSELNVNALLLGDSALYLCASSLRSGFNSPLHFGNGTRLTVT.

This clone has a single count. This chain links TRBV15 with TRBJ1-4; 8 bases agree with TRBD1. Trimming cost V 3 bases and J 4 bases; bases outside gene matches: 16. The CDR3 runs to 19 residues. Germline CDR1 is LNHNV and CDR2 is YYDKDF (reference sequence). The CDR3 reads CATSRNGPGTGDINEKLFF. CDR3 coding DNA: TGTGCCACCAGCAGGAATGGTCCCGGGACAGGCGACATTAATGAAAAACTGTTTTTT.

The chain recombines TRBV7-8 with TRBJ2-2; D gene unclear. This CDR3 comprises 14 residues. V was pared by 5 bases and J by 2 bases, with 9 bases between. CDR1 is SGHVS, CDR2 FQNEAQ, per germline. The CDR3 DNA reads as TGTGCCAGCAGCCCAGATCGTAACACCGGGGAGCTGTTTTTT. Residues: CASSPDRNTGELFF.

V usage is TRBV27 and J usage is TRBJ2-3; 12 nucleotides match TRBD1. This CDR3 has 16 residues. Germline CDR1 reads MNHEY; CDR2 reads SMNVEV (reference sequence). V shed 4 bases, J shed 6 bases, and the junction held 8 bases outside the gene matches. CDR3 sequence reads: CASSWDRGPILDTQYF. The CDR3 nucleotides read TGTGCCAGCAGTTGGGACAGGGGGCCCATCCTCGATACGCAGTATTTT.

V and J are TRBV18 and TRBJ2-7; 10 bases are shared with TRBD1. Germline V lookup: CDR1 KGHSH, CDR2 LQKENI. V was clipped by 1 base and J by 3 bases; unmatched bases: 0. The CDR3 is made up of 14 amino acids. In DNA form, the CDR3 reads TGTGCCAGCTCACCACGGGACAGGGGCTACGAGCAGTACTTC. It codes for CASSPRDRGYEQYF.

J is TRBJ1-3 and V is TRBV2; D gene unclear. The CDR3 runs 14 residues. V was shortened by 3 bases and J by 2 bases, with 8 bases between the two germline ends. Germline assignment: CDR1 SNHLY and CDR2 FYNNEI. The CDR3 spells CASSERTPGNTIYF. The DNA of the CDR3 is TGTGCCAGCAGTGAGCGAACCCCTGGAAACACCATATATTTT.

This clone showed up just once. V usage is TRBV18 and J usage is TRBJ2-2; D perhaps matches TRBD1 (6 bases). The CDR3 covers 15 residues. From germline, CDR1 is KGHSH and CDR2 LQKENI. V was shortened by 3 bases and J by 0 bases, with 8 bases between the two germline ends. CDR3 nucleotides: TGTGCCAGCTCACCTTGGACAGCGAACACCGGGGAGCTGTTTTTT. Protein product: CASSPWTANTGELFF.

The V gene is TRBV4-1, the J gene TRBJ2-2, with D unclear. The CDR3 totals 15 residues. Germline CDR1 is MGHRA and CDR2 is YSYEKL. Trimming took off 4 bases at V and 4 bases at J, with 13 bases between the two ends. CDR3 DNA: TGCGCCAGCAGCCTAACCCTAGTGCGCACCGGGGAGCTGTTTTTT. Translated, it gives CASSLTLVRTGELFF.

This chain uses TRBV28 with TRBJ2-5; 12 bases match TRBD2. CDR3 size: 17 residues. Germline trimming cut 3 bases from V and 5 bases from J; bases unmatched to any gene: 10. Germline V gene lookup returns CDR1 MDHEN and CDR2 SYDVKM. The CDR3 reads CASSFGGLAGLFETQYF. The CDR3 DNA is TGTGCCAGCAGTTTTGGCGGACTAGCGGGGTTGTTCGAGACCCAGTACTTC.

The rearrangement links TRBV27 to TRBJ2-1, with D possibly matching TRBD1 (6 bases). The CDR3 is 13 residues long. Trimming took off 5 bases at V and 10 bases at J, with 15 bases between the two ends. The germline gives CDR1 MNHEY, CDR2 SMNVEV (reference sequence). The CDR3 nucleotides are TGTGCCAGCAGTACTTGGGACATTTCGGAGCAGTTCTTC. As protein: CASSTWDISEQFF.